A single sample gave rise to the 18 T cell receptor beta chains below, sequenced in a study of T cell repertoires in cytomegalovirus infection. TCRdb re-called the reads with MiXCR, one entry per CDR3 protein. The sample has almost 300,000 distinct CDR3 sequences, around 10% seen once. The sequenced material came from PBMCs. These receptor sequences come from a human donor in good health (CMV status not recorded). Some clones in this sample may be carry-over from other donors' samples.

This clonotype has ten or more counts. The chain couples TRBV6-5 to TRBJ2-6; D perhaps matches TRBD2 (7 bases). V gave up 2 bases and J gave up 0 bases, with 11 bases separating them. The CDR3 sequence is 17 residues long. CDR1 and CDR2 from the germline V gene are MNHEY and SVGAGI. The CDR3 DNA follows: TGTGCCAGCAGTTACGTCGCGGGGGCCTCTGGGGCCAACGTCCTGACTTTC. Encoded protein: CASSYVAGASGANVLTF.

This clonotype was counted ten times or more. This sequence joins TRBV11-1 and TRBJ2-5; 14 bases align to TRBD2. Unmatched junction bases numbered 4, after V lost 5 bases and J lost 2 bases. Germline CDR1 is SGHAT and CDR2 is FQDESV (reference sequence). CDR3 length equals 16 residues. CDR3 in amino acids: CASSIGLAGGQETQYF. The CDR3 bases are TGTGCCAGCAGCATCGGACTAGCGGGGGGACAAGAGACCCAGTACTTC.

The chain combines TRBV28 with TRBJ2-3, with D maybe TRBD2 (7 bases). Germline CDR1 reads MDHEN; CDR2 reads SYDVKM. V dropped 3 bases and J dropped 4 bases, with 17 bases sitting between them. The CDR3 is 16 residues long. CDR3 region: CASSLYSGGGPDTQYF. Here the CDR3 DNA reads TGTGCCAGCAGTTTGTATAGTGGGGGGGGGCCAGATACGCAGTATTTT.

The sample holds many counts of this clonotype. J is TRBJ2-3 and V is TRBV4-2; D is tentatively TRBD1 or TRBD2 (5 bases each). V lost 4 bases to trimming and J lost 4 bases, with 12 bases between them. The germline V gene encodes CDR1 LGHNA and CDR2 YNFKEQ. The CDR3 loop spans 14 amino acids. CDR3 sequence reads: CASSLQGSADTQYF. As DNA, the CDR3 is TGTGCCAGCAGCCTGCAGGGTAGCGCAGATACGCAGTATTTT.

The table lists this clonotype with many counts. The CDR3 sequence is CASSSGGWAQHF. The CDR3 bases are TGTGCCAGCAGTTCAGGCGGGTGGGCCCAGCATTTT. V is TRBV7-8 and J is TRBJ1-5, with D unresolved. V lost 6 bases and J 11 bases, leaving 14 bases between the germline ends. CDR3 length equals 12 residues. Germline values: CDR1 SGHVS, CDR2 FQNEAQ. The variable domain in full, completed from reference TRBV7-8 and TRBJ1-5, reads GAGVSQSPRYKVAKRGQDVALRCDPISGHVSLFWYQQALGQGPEFLTYFQNEAQLDKSGLPSDRFFAERPEGSVSTLKIQRTQQEDSAVYLCASSSGGWAQHFGDGTRLSIL.

This clonotype was seen at least ten times. The rearrangement uses TRBV7-8 and TRBJ2-1, with 10 bases lining up with TRBD2. The CDR3 is 12 residues long. The germline gives CDR1 SGHVS, CDR2 FQNEAQ. The V and J ends lost 3 bases and 12 bases, in that order; junction bases with no gene match: 2. The CDR3 spells CASSFGTSAQFF. The CDR3 DNA reads TGTGCCAGCAGCTTCGGGACTAGCGCGCAGTTCTTC.

This clonotype has a single count. J is TRBJ2-5 and V is TRBV12-3 or TRBV12-4; D remains ambiguous. Trimming took 7 bases from V and 4 from J, leaving 16 bases between them. The CDR3 contains 14 residues. CDR3 region: CASTKGSTAETQYF. The CDR3 DNA sequence: TGTGCCAGCACCAAAGGCAGCACTGCAGAGACCCAGTACTTC.

There are many counts of this clonotype. The genes are TRBV7-9 and TRBJ2-5; no clear D gene. Trimming pared 2 bases from V and 3 bases from J, leaving 13 bases between. CDR3 length: 15 residues. Germline V gene data show CDR1 as SEHNR and CDR2 as FQNEAQ (reference sequence). CDR3 nucleotides: TGTGCCAGCAGCTTACCCCACCTAGGTGAAGAGACCCAGTACTTC. Its protein product is CASSLPHLGEETQYF.

The chain employs TRBV20-1 and TRBJ2-5; 11 positions match TRBD2. The CDR3 covers 15 residues. V lost 1 base, J lost 4 bases, and 5 bases stayed unmatched. Germline CDR1 and CDR2: DFQATT and SNEGSKA (reference sequence). Here the CDR3 reads CSARGLAGGAETQYF. For the CDR3, the DNA is TGCAGTGCTAGAGGCCTAGCGGGGGGTGCAGAGACCCAGTACTTC.

The chain links TRBV28 to TRBJ1-1; D perhaps matches TRBD1 (5 bases). Germline loops: CDR1 MDHEN, CDR2 SYDVKM. CDR3 length: 15 amino acids. Trimming took off 5 bases at V and 5 bases at J, with 18 bases between the two ends. CDR3 sequence reads: CASSNRPQGRTEAFF. The CDR3 DNA sequence: TGTGCCAGCAGTAACCGCCCCCAGGGTCGGACTGAAGCTTTCTTT.

This clonotype was recorded many times. The gene calls are TRBV5-1 and TRBJ2-5, with 9 bases lining up with TRBD1. V lost 3 bases, J lost 4 bases, and 4 bases stayed unmatched. This CDR3 has 14 residues. Germline-derived CDR1 and CDR2 are SGHRS and YFSETQ. The CDR3 region is CASSYGQGRETQYF. The CDR3 region has the DNA TGCGCCAGCAGCTACGGACAGGGGCGAGAGACCCAGTACTTC.

Many counts were recorded for this clonotype. This chain uses TRBV6-5 with TRBJ2-7, with 9 bases identical to TRBD2. Germline V lookup: CDR1 MNHEY, CDR2 SVGAGI. The CDR3 consists of 15 residues. The trim removed 2 bases at V and 2 bases at J, leaving 4 bases unmatched. CDR3 sequence: CASSYRLAGTYEQYF. The CDR3 DNA reads TGTGCCAGCAGTTACCGGCTAGCGGGGACCTACGAGCAGTACTTC.

In its sample, this clonotype was seen once. The chain recombines TRBV6-5 with TRBJ1-6; no clear D gene. The V end was cut by 5 bases, the J end by 0 bases, with 17 bases between. The germline gives CDR1 MNHEY, CDR2 SVGAGI. This CDR3 region has 18 residues. The CDR3 sequence is CASSEITYRSSYNSPLHF. In DNA form, the CDR3 reads TGTGCCAGCAGTGAAATAACCTACAGAAGCTCCTATAATTCACCCCTCCACTTT.

The chain recombines TRBV5-5 with TRBJ1-5; D is perhaps TRBD1 (6 bases). CDR1 and CDR2 (germline): SGHKS, YYEKEE (reference sequence). V was pared by 4 bases and J by 0 bases, with 14 bases between. There are 16 residues in the CDR3. CDR3: CASSPYPGDSNQPQHF. In DNA form, the CDR3 reads TGTGCCAGCAGCCCTTATCCAGGGGATAGCAATCAGCCCCAGCATTTT.

This clonotype occurred many times. The V and J genes are TRBV7-8 and TRBJ2-2; the D is unclear. CDR1 is SGHVS, CDR2 FQNEAQ, per germline. The ends were cut back, 3 bases at V and 2 bases at J, with 13 bases in the middle. This CDR3 has 16 residues. The CDR3 DNA sequence: TGTGCCAGCAGCTTTAGCTCCCAGCTCAACACCGGGGAGCTGTTTTTT. Protein: CASSFSSQLNTGELFF.

This clonotype was detected many times. The chain couples TRBV12-3 or TRBV12-4 to TRBJ2-7, with 7 bases matching TRBD1. The CDR3 is 15 amino acids. V lost 3 bases to trimming and J lost 3 bases; unmatched junction nucleotides: 8. The CDR3, as DNA: TGTGCCAGCAGTTTCCCCGGGACAGATATCTACGAGCAGTACTTC. Translated: CASSFPGTDIYEQYF.

The chain combines TRBV29-1 with TRBJ2-1; D is unclear. This CDR3 contains 11 residues. V was clipped by 8 bases and J by 2 bases, with 7 bases between them. Looked up from germline, CDR1 is SQVTM and CDR2 is ANQGSEA. The CDR3 DNA reads TGCAGCTTCCTGGCCTACAATGAGCAGTTCTTC. Its protein is CSFLAYNEQFF.

There are many counts of this clonotype. J is TRBJ2-1 and V is TRBV13, with 7 bases fitting TRBD2. The CDR3 extends over 15 amino acids. Looked up from germline, CDR1 is PRHDT and CDR2 is FYEKMQ (reference sequence). Trimming took 2 bases from V and 2 from J; bases not matched to a gene: 3. The CDR3 DNA follows: TGTGCCAGCAGCTTAAAGGGACTAACCTACAATGAGCAGTTCTTC. Its translation is CASSLKGLTYNEQFF. The full variable domain, with the rest looked up from reference TRBV13 and TRBJ2-1, is AAGVIQSPRHLIKEKRETATLKCYPIPRHDTVYWYQQGPGQDPQFLISFYEKMQSDKGSIPDRFSAQQFSDYHSELNMSSLELGDSALYFCASSLKGLTYNEQFFGPGTRLTVL.